Presented here are 8 T cell receptor beta chains from one specimen sequenced in a study of blood T cell repertoires in COVID-19. This table comes from immunoSEQ multiplex PCR, and its TCRdb copy is limited to in-frame clones, with some not included. The repertoire holds more than 60,000 clones, approximately 90% seen once, with roughly a tenth in the top ten. The sequenced sample was PBMCs or T cells enriched from blood (not recorded which). These receptor sequences come from a woman aged 40 to 55 who had recovered from COVID-19.

This clone came up once. This sequence joins TRBV11-3 and TRBJ2-3; 12 bases line up with TRBD2. CDR3 length equals 16 residues. The V gene end was trimmed by 2 bases and the J gene end by 5 bases; junction bases not matched to a gene: 5. Per germline, CDR1 SGHNT and CDR2 YENEEA. CDR3 protein: CASSLKLAGGIDTQYF. CDR3 bases: TGTGCCAGCAGCTTAAAACTAGCGGGGGGTATAGATACGCAGTATTTT.

V is TRBV7-2 and J is TRBJ2-5, with 11 bases that match TRBD1. The CDR3 extends over 15 amino acids. V lost 6 bases, J lost 4 bases, and 7 bases stayed unmatched. Germline lookup yields CDR1 SGHTA and CDR2 FQGNSA. CDR3 sequence reads: CASSSGQGARETQYF. CDR3 in DNA: TGTGCCAGCAGTTCCGGACAGGGGGCGCGAGAGACCCAGTACTTC.

V gene TRBV25-1 combines with J gene TRBJ1-1; 7 bases agree with TRBD1. The germline V gene encodes CDR1 MGHDK and CDR2 SYGVNS. This CDR3 contains 13 residues. Trimming at V came to 10 bases and at J to 1 base, leaving 6 bases not matched to a gene. CDR3 amino acids: CAIDRARNTEAFF. CDR3 DNA: TGTGCCATCGACAGGGCGAGGAACACTGAAGCTTTCTTT.

The chain has TRBV3-1 (or the pseudogene TRBV3-2) and TRBJ2-7; the match to TRBD2 covers 8 bases. CDR1 and CDR2 (germline): LGHDT, YNNKEL (reference sequence). This CDR3 spans 17 amino acids. Trimming removed 0 bases from V and 1 base from J; junction bases left unmatched: 8. DNA for the CDR3: TGTGCCAGCAGCCAAGATAATTCGGGGGGGATTTCCTACGAGCAGTACTTC. Encoded protein: CASSQDNSGGISYEQYF.

The chain links TRBV3-1 (or the pseudogene TRBV3-2) to TRBJ2-2; 9 bases are a match to TRBD2. Germline CDR1 LGHDT, CDR2 YNNKEL (reference sequence). The CDR3 length is 17 residues. V trimming: 4 bases; J trimming: 7 bases; junction bases outside the gene matches: 13. The CDR3 region is CASSPHTRGGSYGELFF. The CDR3 DNA is TGTGCCAGCAGCCCCCACACGCGGGGGGGCTCTTACGGGGAGCTGTTTTTT.

The chain links TRBV7-8 to TRBJ2-5; TRBD2 matches 13 bases. From germline, CDR1 is SGHVS and CDR2 FQNEAQ. V was pared by 5 bases and J by 5 bases, with 8 bases of the junction left unmatched. The CDR3 loop spans 16 amino acids. CDR3 amino acids: CASSITSGGAGETQYF. CDR3 in DNA: TGTGCCAGCAGCATAACTAGCGGGGGGGCAGGGGAGACCCAGTACTTC.

This clone is termed large. V usage is TRBV7-3 and J usage is TRBJ2-1; no reliable D call. The germline V and J ends were trimmed by 5 bases and 9 bases, with 11 bases remaining between them. Looked up from germline, CDR1 is SGHTA and CDR2 is FQGTGA. This CDR3 has 12 residues. The CDR3 DNA reads TGTGCCAGCAGCCCGACTCTGGGTGAGCAGTTCTTC. It codes for CASSPTLGEQFF.

The chain employs TRBV9 and TRBJ2-7, with a tentative D call TRBD1 (6 bases). CDR3 size: 14 residues. CDR1 and CDR2 from the germline V gene are SGDLS and YYNGEE. Trimming took 3 bases from V and 3 from J, leaving 13 bases between them. The CDR3 is CASSARDIDYEQYF. DNA of the CDR3: TGTGCCAGCAGCGCTCGGGACATCGACTACGAGCAGTACTTC.